Here is one T cell receptor beta chain with its context. This entry is derived from a study of T cell changes during pregnancy in multiple sclerosis. Sequencing was performed with immunoSEQ multiplex PCR; in TCRdb, only in-frame clones are kept and a portion is missing. The sample yields roughly 87,000 clones, 80% to 95% seen once. Germline CDR1 reads SNHLY; CDR2 reads FYNNEI. The CDR3 loop spans 17 amino acids. Germline trimming cut 5 bases from V and 0 bases from J; bases unmatched to any gene: 7. Sequencing was performed on peripheral blood, taken in the third trimester of pregnancy. The source of this sequence is a female donor in good health, enrolled as a control in a pregnancy study. The chain is built from TRBV2 and TRBJ2-1; 10 bases agree with TRBD2. CDR3 loop: CASSHPSSGSSYNEQFF. CDR3 DNA sequence: TGTGCCAGCAGTCACCCGTCTAGCGGGAGCTCCTACAATGAGCAGTTCTTC.